Listed here are 14 T cell receptor beta chains from one sample, sequenced in a study of blood T cell repertoires in COVID-19. This table comes from immunoSEQ multiplex PCR, and its TCRdb copy is limited to in-frame clones, with some not included. This sample carries some 300,000 clones, approximately 86% of them seen once, and the ten largest clones take 1.3%. Sequencing was done on a sample of peripheral blood. The receptors were gathered from a man in his 70s with acute or convalescent COVID-19.

This chain connects TRBV7-2 to TRBJ1-2, with 8 bases lining up with TRBD1. Germline V lookup: CDR1 SGHTA, CDR2 FQGNSA. The CDR3 consists of 14 residues. V gave up 3 bases and J gave up 8 bases; unmatched junction bases: 8. In nucleotides, the CDR3 is TGTGCCAGCAGCTTCCGTCAGGGGGCTAGAGGCTACACCTTC. Its translation is CASSFRQGARGYTF. Using reference TRBV7-2 and TRBJ1-2 for the parts outside the CDR3, the full variable domain is GAGVSQSPSNKVTEKGKDVELRCDPISGHTALYWYRQSLGQGLEFLIYFQGNSAPDKSGLPSDRFSAERTGGSVSTLTIQRTQQEDSAVYLCASSFRQGARGYTFGSGTRLTVV.

This sequence joins TRBV6-5 and TRBJ2-7, with TRBD2 matching over 10 bases. This CDR3 spans 14 amino acids. V lost 6 bases, J lost 3 bases, and 5 bases stayed unmatched. Germline values: CDR1 MNHEY, CDR2 SVGAGI. In DNA form, the CDR3 reads TGTGCCAGCAGACTAGCGGGATCGATCTACGAGCAGTACTTC. Protein product: CASRLAGSIYEQYF.

The V call is TRBV2, the J call TRBJ1-2, with D tentatively TRBD1 (6 bases). V was trimmed by 6 bases and J by 5 bases, leaving 19 bases between them. CDR3 length: 15 amino acids. The germline V gene encodes CDR1 SNHLY and CDR2 FYNNEI. The chain's CDR3 is CASRDSTGWGYGYTF. Here the CDR3 DNA reads TGTGCCAGCAGGGACTCCACAGGGTGGGGGTATGGCTACACCTTC.

The V gene is TRBV5-1, the J gene TRBJ2-2, with D maybe TRBD1 (7 bases). CDR1 is SGHRS, CDR2 YFSETQ, per germline. The CDR3 is 17 amino acids. Trimming removed 2 bases at V and 4 bases at J, with 18 bases between. Here the CDR3 reads CASSFVGGGGGTGELFF. The CDR3 coding sequence is TGCGCCAGCAGCTTTGTAGGTGGAGGGGGCGGCACCGGGGAGCTGTTTTTT. Together with reference TRBV5-1 and TRBJ2-2, the CDR3 gives the full variable domain: KAGVTQTPRYLIKTRGQQVTLSCSPISGHRSVSWYQQTPGQGLQFLFEYFSETQRNKGNFPGRFSGRQFSNSRSEMNVSTLELGDSALYLCASSFVGGGGGTGELFFGEGSRLTVL.

The chain couples TRBV7-2 to TRBJ2-6; 11 nucleotides match TRBD2. CDR3 length equals 16 residues. In germline, CDR1 is SGHTA, CDR2 FQGNSA. J was trimmed by 3 bases and V by 4 bases; bases with no gene match: 2. CDR3 loop: CASSSTSGVGANVLTF. The CDR3 DNA follows: TGTGCCAGCAGCTCGACTAGCGGGGTTGGGGCCAACGTCCTGACTTTC.

V gene TRBV7-2 combines with J gene TRBJ1-5; D unclear. The CDR3 length is 12 residues. V lost 5 bases to trimming and J lost 4 bases, with 6 bases between them. From germline, CDR1 is SGHTA and CDR2 FQGNSA. The CDR3 DNA reads as TGTGCCAGCAGCCCTTATAATCAGCCCCAGCATTTT. Translation: CASSPYNQPQHF.

V gene TRBV7-8 combines with J gene TRBJ2-5, with D maybe TRBD1 (5 bases). V was shortened by 5 bases and J by 10 bases, with 11 bases between the two germline ends. The CDR3 has 11 residues. Germline V gene data show CDR1 as SGHVS and CDR2 as FQNEAQ. This chain's CDR3 is CASSPQAVQYF. The CDR3 DNA is TGTGCCAGCAGCCCACAGGCGGTCCAGTACTTC.

The chain is built from TRBV30 and TRBJ2-3; a weak D match, TRBD2 (6 bases). Trimming took 2 bases from V and 0 from J, leaving 12 bases between them. The CDR3 is 15 amino acids. CDR1 and CDR2 (germline): GTSNPN, SVGIG (reference sequence). The CDR3 spells CAWSRGGASTDTQYF. CDR3 nucleotides: TGTGCCTGGAGTCGAGGAGGGGCCAGCACAGATACGCAGTATTTT.

The rearrangement uses TRBV5-4 and TRBJ2-3, with D maybe TRBD1 (6 bases). V lost 4 bases to trimming and J lost 6 bases, with 15 bases between them. Germline CDR1 is SGHNT and CDR2 is YYREEE (reference sequence). CDR3 length equals 14 residues. CDR3 DNA: TGTGCCAGCAGCAGAGGGGGTGTCGGGGATACGCAGTATTTT. Translation: CASSRGGVGDTQYF.

The genes are TRBV5-1 and TRBJ2-5; 12 bases align to TRBD2. J was trimmed by 0 bases and V by 4 bases; bases with no gene match: 4. The CDR3 is 16 residues long. Germline V gene lookup returns CDR1 SGHRS and CDR2 YFSETQ. This CDR3 reads CASSPLAGGNQETQYF. DNA of the CDR3: TGCGCCAGCAGCCCACTAGCGGGGGGTAACCAAGAGACCCAGTACTTC.

This rearrangement joins TRBV2 to TRBJ2-1; possibly TRBD2 for D (5 bases). CDR3 size: 12 residues. Trimming pared 7 bases from V and 9 bases from J, leaving 13 bases between. Per germline, CDR1 SNHLY and CDR2 FYNNEI. The CDR3 loop reads CASTWTRGEQFF. In DNA form, the CDR3 reads TGTGCCAGCACGTGGACCCGGGGTGAGCAGTTCTTC.

This chain connects TRBV7-9 to TRBJ1-6; TRBD1 is a possible D gene (5 bases). The V end lost 4 bases, the J end lost 3 bases, and 13 bases lay between the germline ends. In germline, CDR1 is SEHNR, CDR2 FQNEAQ (reference sequence). There are 16 residues in the CDR3. The CDR3, as DNA: TGTGCCAGCAGCTCTAGGCGGGGGGACTATAATTCACCCCTCCACTTT. It encodes CASSSRRGDYNSPLHF.

The chain employs TRBV3-1 (or the pseudogene TRBV3-2) and TRBJ2-1; D perhaps matches TRBD1 (5 bases). V lost 1 base, J lost 0 bases, and 10 bases lay in between. There are 16 residues in the CDR3. Germline assignment: CDR1 LGHDT and CDR2 YNNKEL (reference sequence). CDR3 region: CASSQGWGSSYNEQFF. CDR3 coding DNA: TGTGCCAGCAGCCAAGGGTGGGGCAGCTCCTACAATGAGCAGTTCTTC.

The genes are TRBV18 and TRBJ2-5, with 8 bases fitting TRBD1. V shed 6 bases and J 3 bases; nucleotides not matched to a gene: 3. Germline V lookup: CDR1 KGHSH, CDR2 LQKENI. The CDR3 length is 13 residues. CDR3 nucleotides: TGTGCCAGCTCGACAGGGGTCGAAGAGACCCAGTACTTC. Residues: CASSTGVEETQYF.